The T cell receptor beta chain described here comes from a study of cytomegalovirus exposure and HLA in healthy donors. Notes on the study in general: Reportedly, TCR beta sequences accurately predicted HLA-A and HLA-B alleles in most subjects.

The primer mix had 60 Vbeta and 13 Jbeta primers. Sequencing was performed with immunoSEQ multiplex PCR; in TCRdb, only in-frame clones are kept and a portion is missing. This sample has about 160,000 clones, with 75% to 85% found just once. Concerning this clone itself: Its antigen is unknown.

Material: PBMCs. This TCR was sampled from a man aged 45-65 years in good health and CMV-seropositive.

CDR3 region: CASSLSGQVNQPQHF. In nucleotides, the CDR3 is TGTGCCAGCAGCTTGAGTGGGCAGGTAAATCAGCCCCAGCATTTT. The V gene is TRBV7-9, the J gene TRBJ1-5; no clear D gene. The V gene's germline CDR1 is SEHNR and CDR2 FQNEAQ (reference sequence). The V end was cut by 3 bases, the J end by 4 bases, with 13 bases between. The CDR3 loop spans 15 amino acids.